This T cell receptor beta chain was profiled in a study of cytomegalovirus exposure and HLA in healthy donors. In the PCR, 60 Vbeta and 13 Jbeta primers were used. The repertoire was sequenced with immunoSEQ multiplex PCR; TCRdb's copy has only in-frame clones and lacks some. The data contain about 130,000 clones, about 15% of them seen just once; the ten biggest clones take up approximately 2.9%. Between the trimmed V and J ends, which lost 5 bases and 0 bases, there was a span of 8 bases. Germline CDR1 SEHNR, CDR2 FQNEAQ (reference sequence). This CDR3 contains 14 residues. This clone occurred a few times.

V and J are TRBV7-9 and TRBJ1-5, with a weak D call TRBD1 (5 bases). Specimen: PBMCs. This receptor was obtained from a female donor in good health and CMV-seropositive. For the CDR3, the DNA is TGTGCCAGCAGCACCGGGGGTAGCAATCAGCCCCAGCATTTT. Translation: CASSTGGSNQPQHF.